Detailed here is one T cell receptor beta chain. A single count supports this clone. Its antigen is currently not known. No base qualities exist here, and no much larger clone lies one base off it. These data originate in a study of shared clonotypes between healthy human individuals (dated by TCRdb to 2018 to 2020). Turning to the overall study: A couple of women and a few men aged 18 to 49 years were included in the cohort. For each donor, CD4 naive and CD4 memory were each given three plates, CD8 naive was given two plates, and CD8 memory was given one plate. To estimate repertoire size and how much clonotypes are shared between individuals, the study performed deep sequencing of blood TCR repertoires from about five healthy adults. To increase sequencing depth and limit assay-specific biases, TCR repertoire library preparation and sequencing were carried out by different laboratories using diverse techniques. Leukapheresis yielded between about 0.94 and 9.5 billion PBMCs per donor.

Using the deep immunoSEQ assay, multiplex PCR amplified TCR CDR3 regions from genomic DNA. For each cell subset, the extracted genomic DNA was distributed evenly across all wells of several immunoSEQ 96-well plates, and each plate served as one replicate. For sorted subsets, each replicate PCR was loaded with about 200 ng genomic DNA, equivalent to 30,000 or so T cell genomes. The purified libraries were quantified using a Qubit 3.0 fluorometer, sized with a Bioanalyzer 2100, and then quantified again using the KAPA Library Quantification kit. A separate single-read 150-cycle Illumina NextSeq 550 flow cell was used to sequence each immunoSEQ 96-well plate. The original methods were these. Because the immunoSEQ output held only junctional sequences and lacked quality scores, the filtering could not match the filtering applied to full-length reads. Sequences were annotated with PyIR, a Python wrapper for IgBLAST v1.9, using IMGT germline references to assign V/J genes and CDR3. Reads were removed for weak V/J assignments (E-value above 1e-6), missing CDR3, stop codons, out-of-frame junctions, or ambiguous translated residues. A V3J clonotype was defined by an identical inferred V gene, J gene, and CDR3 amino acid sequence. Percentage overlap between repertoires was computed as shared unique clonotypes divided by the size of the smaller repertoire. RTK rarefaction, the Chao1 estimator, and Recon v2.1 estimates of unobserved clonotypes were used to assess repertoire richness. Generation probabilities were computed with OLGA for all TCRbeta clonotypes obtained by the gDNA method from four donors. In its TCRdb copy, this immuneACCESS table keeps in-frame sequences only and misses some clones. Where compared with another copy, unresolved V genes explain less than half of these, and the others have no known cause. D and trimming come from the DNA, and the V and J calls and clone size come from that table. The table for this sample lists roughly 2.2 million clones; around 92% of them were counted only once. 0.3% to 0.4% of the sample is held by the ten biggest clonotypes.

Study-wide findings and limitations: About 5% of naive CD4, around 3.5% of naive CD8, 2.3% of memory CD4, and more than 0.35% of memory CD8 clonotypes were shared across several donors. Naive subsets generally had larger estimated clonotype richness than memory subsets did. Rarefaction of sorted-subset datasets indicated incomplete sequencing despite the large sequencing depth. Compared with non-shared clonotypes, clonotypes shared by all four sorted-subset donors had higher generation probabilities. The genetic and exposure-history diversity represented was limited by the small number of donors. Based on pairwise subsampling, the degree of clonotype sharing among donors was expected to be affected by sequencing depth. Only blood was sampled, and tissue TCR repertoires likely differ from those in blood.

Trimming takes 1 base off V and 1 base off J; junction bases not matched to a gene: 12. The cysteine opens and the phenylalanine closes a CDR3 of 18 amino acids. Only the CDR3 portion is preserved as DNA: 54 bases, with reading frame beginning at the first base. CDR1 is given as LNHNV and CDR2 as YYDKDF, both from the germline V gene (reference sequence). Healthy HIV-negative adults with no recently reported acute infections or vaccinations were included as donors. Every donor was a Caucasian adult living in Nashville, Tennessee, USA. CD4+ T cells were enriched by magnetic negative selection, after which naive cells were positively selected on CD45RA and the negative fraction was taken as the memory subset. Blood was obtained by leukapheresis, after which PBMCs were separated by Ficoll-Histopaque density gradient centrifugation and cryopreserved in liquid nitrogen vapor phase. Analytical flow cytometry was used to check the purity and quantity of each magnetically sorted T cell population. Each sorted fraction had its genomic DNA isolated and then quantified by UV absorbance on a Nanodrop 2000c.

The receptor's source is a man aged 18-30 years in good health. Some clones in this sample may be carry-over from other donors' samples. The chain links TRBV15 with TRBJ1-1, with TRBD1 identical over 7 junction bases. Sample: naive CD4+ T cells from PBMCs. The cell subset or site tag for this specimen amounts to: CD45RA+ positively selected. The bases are TGTGCCACCAGCAGAGCCAGGGGGAGGGGGCGCGCGAACACTGAAGCTTTCTTT. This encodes CATSRARGRGRANTEAFF.